The T cell receptor beta chain described here comes from a study of a mutant IDH1 vaccine in newly diagnosed glioma. Study background: All eight of the vaccinations patients received fell in weeks 1, 3, 5, 7, 11, 15, 19 and 23. Study-wide results and caveats: Pseudoprogression appeared independent of alterations in top peripheral clonotypes. Among all patients, vaccine-induced immune responses occurred in roughly 93%.

The time point denotes: week 11, during vaccination. A 20-mer mutant IDH1 peptide at 300 ug was injected subcutaneously with topical imiquimod. TCRdb's copy holds only in-frame clones and misses some; the assay was immunoSEQ multiplex PCR. The sample includes under 150,000 clones, 85% to 90% seen only once; the top ten take 0.55% to 0.7%. On this clone: Its specificity is unknown.

Sample: PBMCs, taken from a glioma patient whose treatment included an IDH1 peptide vaccine. This sequence originates from a woman aged 50 to 65 with glioma.

CDR3 loop: CASSVNRGGEAFF. The CDR3 DNA follows: TGTGCCAGCAGTGTTAACAGGGGTGGTGAAGCTTTCTTT. The chain carries TRBV6-1 and TRBJ1-1; 7 bases agree with TRBD1. CDR1 MNHNS and CDR2 SASEGT come from the germline V gene. The junction had 6 bases not matched to a gene; V was cut back by 4 bases and J by 7 bases. There are 13 residues in the CDR3.